Listed here are 32 T cell receptor beta chains from one sample, sequenced in a study of blood T cell repertoires in COVID-19. Generated by immunoSEQ multiplex PCR, the TCRdb table keeps only in-frame clones and is missing some. This table holds under 300,000 clones, 85% to 90% found once. Sequencing was performed on PBMCs or T cells enriched from blood (not recorded which). The receptors shown here come from a man aged 40-49 years who had recovered from COVID-19.

The genes are TRBV30 and TRBJ1-1, with 8 nucleotides matching TRBD1. V shed 0 bases, J shed 1 base, and the junction held 4 bases outside the gene matches. CDR3 length: 15 residues. Germline V gives CDR1 GTSNPN, CDR2 SVGIG (reference sequence). For the CDR3, the DNA is TGTGCCTGGAGTGTATATGGACAGGGGAACACTGAAGCTTTCTTT. It translates to CAWSVYGQGNTEAFF.

The V call is TRBV5-1, the J call TRBJ1-6, with D maybe TRBD1 (6 bases). The CDR3 runs to 14 residues. The V and J ends lost 6 bases and 8 bases respectively, with 15 bases between them. Germline values: CDR1 SGHRS, CDR2 YFSETQ. The DNA for the CDR3 is TGCGCCAGCACCCCGGGACATCGGGATTCACCCCTCCACTTT. This gives the protein CASTPGHRDSPLHF. The full variable domain, completed using reference TRBV5-1 and TRBJ1-6, is KAGVTQTPRYLIKTRGQQVTLSCSPISGHRSVSWYQQTPGQGLQFLFEYFSETQRNKGNFPGRFSGRQFSNSRSEMNVSTLELGDSALYLCASTPGHRDSPLHFGNGTRLTVT.

This chain links TRBV10-2 with TRBJ2-1; a possible D gene is TRBD1 (6 bases). V was clipped by 9 bases and J by 6 bases, with 15 bases between them. The CDR3 spans 13 residues. Per germline, CDR1 WSHSY and CDR2 SAAADI. The CDR3 is CASTGGGFNEQFF. For the CDR3, the DNA is TGCGCCAGTACGGGTGGGGGCTTCAATGAGCAGTTCTTC.

This clone was counted between two and nine times. This chain joins TRBV6-1 and TRBJ1-2, with a tentative D call TRBD1 (6 bases). Trimming removed 3 bases from V and 5 bases from J, with 13 bases in between. Germline CDR1 MNHNS, CDR2 SASEGT. The CDR3 covers 14 residues. The CDR3 spells CASSETGERYGYTF. Written as DNA, the CDR3 is TGTGCCAGCAGTGAGACAGGAGAGAGATATGGCTACACCTTC.

The chain has TRBV5-6 and TRBJ2-3; 9 nucleotides agree with TRBD2. Unmatched junction bases numbered 8, after V lost 5 bases and J lost 7 bases. Germline V CDR1 and CDR2: SGHDT, YYEEEE. The CDR3 consists of 14 residues. CDR3 amino acids: CASRASGNRNTQYF. In DNA, the CDR3 is TGTGCCAGCAGGGCTAGCGGGAATCGAAATACGCAGTATTTT. Based on the CDR3 plus reference TRBV5-6 and TRBJ2-3, the full variable domain is DAGVTQSPTHLIKTRGQQVTLRCSPKSGHDTVSWYQQALGQGPQFIFQYYEEEERQRGNFPDRFSGHQFPNYSSELNVNALLLGDSALYLCASRASGNRNTQYFGPGTRLTVL.

V gene TRBV3-1 (or the pseudogene TRBV3-2) combines with J gene TRBJ2-1; 9 nucleotides match TRBD1. J lost 3 bases, V lost 0 bases, and 3 bases had no gene match. CDR1 is LGHDT and CDR2 is YNNKEL in the germline V gene (reference sequence). The CDR3 sequence is 16 residues long. The CDR3 DNA sequence: TGTGCCAGCAGCCAAGATACAGGGGGCTTCTACAATGAGCAGTTCTTC. Translating gives CASSQDTGGFYNEQFF.

The count of this clone is one. The chain recombines TRBV4-2 with TRBJ2-7; 12 nucleotides align to TRBD2. With V trimmed by 1 base and J by 5 bases, 6 bases remained unmatched. The CDR3 runs to 16 residues. Looked up from germline, CDR1 is LGHNA and CDR2 is YNFKEQ. The CDR3 is CASSQVTSGRIDEQYF. The CDR3 DNA follows: TGTGCCAGCAGCCAAGTGACTAGCGGGAGAATCGACGAGCAGTACTTC.

The J gene is TRBJ1-2, the V gene TRBV6-1; no firm D call. CDR1 is MNHNS and CDR2 is SASEGT in the germline V gene. The CDR3 contains 14 residues. Trimming shortened V by 2 bases and J by 5 bases, and 12 bases separated the two germline ends. The CDR3 is CASSESQAKYGYTF. The CDR3 DNA reads TGTGCCAGCAGTGAAAGTCAGGCAAAATATGGCTACACCTTC.

Concerning this clone: Additional DNA sequences in this sample encode the identical CDR3. The rearrangement links TRBV7-3 to TRBJ2-1; 11 bases are a match to TRBD2. Trimming removed 5 bases from V and 7 bases from J; junction bases left unmatched: 7. The CDR3 covers 15 residues. Germline-derived CDR1 and CDR2 are SGHTA and FQGTGA. The CDR3 nucleotides are TGTGCCAGCAGCCCAATAGCGGGAGGGTTAAATGAGCAGTTCTTC. Its translation is CASSPIAGGLNEQFF.

This chain uses TRBV7-2 with TRBJ2-5, with D possibly TRBD2 on 5 matching bases. Looked up from germline, CDR1 is SGHTA and CDR2 is FQGNSA. V was clipped by 3 bases and J by 2 bases, with 13 bases between them. The CDR3 sequence is 15 residues long. CDR3: CASSLNPRGQETQYF. The CDR3 region has the DNA TGTGCCAGCAGCTTGAACCCCCGGGGTCAAGAGACCCAGTACTTC.

V and J are TRBV6-2 or TRBV6-3 and TRBJ2-4, with D possibly being TRBD1 (5 bases). The CDR3 spans 15 residues. Trimming stripped 3 bases from V and 3 bases from J, with 12 bases between. CDR1 is MNHEY, CDR2 SVGEGT, per germline. CDR3 coding DNA: TGTGCCAGCAGTTATTCAGGGTCCGGCAAAAACATTCAGTACTTC. Its protein is CASSYSGSGKNIQYF.

The chain employs TRBV5-1 and TRBJ2-7, with 13 bases matching TRBD2. Germline V gene data show CDR1 as SGHRS and CDR2 as YFSETQ. V was pared by 5 bases and J by 0 bases, with 11 bases of the junction left unmatched. The CDR3 consists of 18 residues. DNA for the CDR3: TGCGCCAGCAGGGCCGGGACTAGCGGGACAGTCCTCTCCTACGAGCAGTACTTC. Protein: CASRAGTSGTVLSYEQYF.

This chain links TRBV5-1 with TRBJ2-1; D perhaps matches TRBD2 (7 bases). Per the germline V gene, CDR1 is SGHRS and CDR2 is YFSETQ. This CDR3 is 16 amino acids long. The V end was cut by 1 base, the J end by 10 bases, with 21 bases between. CDR3 sequence: CASSLHVGGPTEEQFF. In DNA form, the CDR3 reads TGCGCCAGCAGCTTGCATGTGGGGGGGCCTACGGAGGAGCAGTTCTTC.

V usage is TRBV28 and J usage is TRBJ2-5; 9 bases match TRBD1. This CDR3 spans 19 amino acids. Germline V gene lookup returns CDR1 MDHEN and CDR2 SYDVKM. V shed 3 bases, J shed 2 bases, and the junction held 16 bases outside the gene matches. The CDR3 protein is CASSFGTGFGRGDQETQYF. The CDR3 DNA sequence: TGTGCCAGCAGTTTCGGGACAGGGTTTGGCAGGGGAGATCAAGAGACCCAGTACTTC.

This chain joins TRBV19 and TRBJ1-3; D is ambiguous. CDR3 length: 11 amino acids. V lost 7 bases and J 3 bases, leaving 4 bases between the germline ends. The V gene's germline CDR1 is LNHDA and CDR2 SQIVND (reference sequence). The CDR3 nucleotides read TGTGCCAGTATCGGTGGAAACACCATATATTTT. It is translated as CASIGGNTIYF.

This clone was found once. The gene calls are TRBV28 and TRBJ2-6; no firm D call. V lost 8 bases, J lost 0 bases, and 14 bases lay in between. This CDR3 has 16 amino acids. In germline, CDR1 is MDHEN, CDR2 SYDVKM. The CDR3 bases are TGTGCCAGCTCAGACCGGGTTTCCTCTGGGGCCAACGTCCTGACTTTC. Translated, it gives CASSDRVSSGANVLTF.

The chain employs TRBV6-4 and TRBJ2-7, with a tentative D call TRBD1 (5 bases). The CDR3 length is 14 residues. V was trimmed by 6 bases and J by 1 base, leaving 13 bases between them. Germline-derived CDR1 and CDR2 are MRHNA and SNTAGT. The CDR3 DNA sequence: TGTGCCAGCAGGCCCGACAGTTTTTCCTACGAGCAGTACTTC. This sequence encodes CASRPDSFSYEQYF.

The chain carries TRBV5-4 and TRBJ2-7, with D possibly TRBD1 on 6 matching bases. The germline V and J ends were trimmed by 2 bases and 7 bases, with 16 bases remaining between them. The germline V gene has CDR1 SGHNT and CDR2 YYREEE (reference sequence). CDR3 length: 14 residues. The CDR3 sequence: CASSFIPGTTEQYF. The DNA for the CDR3 is TGTGCCAGCAGCTTCATTCCGGGGACAACGGAGCAGTACTTC. The full variable domain, in which reference TRBV5-4 and TRBJ2-7 provide the parts outside the CDR3, is ETGVTQSPTHLIKTRGQQVTLRCSSQSGHNTVSWYQQALGQGPQFIFQYYREEENGRGNFPPRFSGLQFPNYSSELNVNALELDDSALYLCASSFIPGTTEQYFGPGTRLTVT.

The chain combines TRBV2 with TRBJ2-7; 7 positions agree with TRBD1. The V gene's germline CDR1 is SNHLY and CDR2 FYNNEI. Trimming cost V 4 bases and J 0 bases; bases outside gene matches: 3. This CDR3 spans 14 amino acids. The CDR3 region is CASSGQGSSYEQYF. The CDR3, as DNA: TGTGCCAGCAGTGGACAGGGCAGCTCCTACGAGCAGTACTTC.

The V and J genes are TRBV5-5 and TRBJ2-7; 8 nucleotides match TRBD1. J gave up 0 bases and V 2 bases, and 4 bases lay outside the gene matches. The CDR3 totals 15 residues. Germline CDR1 and CDR2: SGHKS and YYEKEE (reference sequence). The CDR3 nucleotides read TGTGCCAGCAGCTTTACAGGGGGTATCTCCTACGAGCAGTACTTC. Residues: CASSFTGGISYEQYF. Variable domain in full (rest from reference TRBV5-5 and TRBJ2-7): DAGVTQSPTHLIKTRGQQVTLRCSPISGHKSVSWYQQVLGQGPQFIFQYYEKEERGRGNFPDRFSARQFPNYSSELNVNALLLGDSALYLCASSFTGGISYEQYFGPGTRLTVT.

This chain links TRBV11-3 with TRBJ1-3; 9 bases line up with TRBD1. The trim removed 10 bases at V and 3 bases at J, leaving 4 bases unmatched. The length of the CDR3 is 13 residues. Germline-derived CDR1 and CDR2 are SGHNT and YENEEA. CDR3 in DNA: TGTGCCACTACAGGGGGCTTTGGAAACACCATATATTTT. This sequence encodes CATTGGFGNTIYF.

The chain recombines TRBV19 with TRBJ2-7; D is possibly TRBD1 (6 bases). Germline V gene sequence: CDR1 LNHDA, CDR2 SQIVND (reference sequence). Trimming stripped 5 bases from V and 0 bases from J, with 17 bases between. The CDR3 consists of 16 residues. The CDR3 DNA reads TGTGCCAGTAGTCCGGGGCAGGGGCTGAGCTCCTACGAGCAGTACTTC. It codes for CASSPGQGLSSYEQYF.

The chain has TRBV28 and TRBJ2-5, with 13 bases matching TRBD2. There are 17 residues in the CDR3. CDR1 and CDR2 from the germline V gene are MDHEN and SYDVKM. Trimming took 3 bases from V and 3 from J; bases not matched to a gene: 7. Here the CDR3 reads CASSLSLTSGRKETQYF. Written as DNA, the CDR3 is TGTGCCAGCAGTTTGTCCTTGACTAGCGGGAGGAAAGAGACCCAGTACTTC.

The V and J genes are TRBV30 and TRBJ1-3; no definite D call. The CDR3 loop spans 11 amino acids. Trimming left V 0 bases short and J 15 bases short, with 12 bases between. Germline V gene sequence: CDR1 GTSNPN, CDR2 SVGIG (reference sequence). The CDR3 nucleotides read TGTGCCTGGAGTGTACAGATCCGGTCATATTTT. Translating gives CAWSVQIRSYF.

The V call is TRBV9, the J call TRBJ1-3, with 7 bases identical to TRBD1. Germline V CDR1 and CDR2: SGDLS, YYNGEE. This CDR3 has 17 amino acids. J gave up 0 bases and V 4 bases, and 10 bases lay outside the gene matches. The CDR3 bases are TGTGCCAGCAGCCCCTGGGACAGTTTTTACTCTGGAAACACCATATATTTT. It specifies CASSPWDSFYSGNTIYF.

The gene calls are TRBV3-1 (or the pseudogene TRBV3-2) and TRBJ1-2, with 7 nucleotides matching TRBD1. The CDR3 loop spans 15 amino acids. Trimming at V came to 4 bases and at J to 6 bases, leaving 11 bases not matched to a gene. Germline V CDR1 and CDR2: LGHDT, YNNKEL (reference sequence). DNA for the CDR3: TGTGCCAGCAGCCGCGGGCAGGGGGTAAACGATGGCTACACCTTC. The encoded protein is CASSRGQGVNDGYTF.

The gene calls are TRBV5-6 and TRBJ2-7, with 13 positions matching TRBD2. This CDR3 spans 16 amino acids. The trim removed 3 bases at V and 4 bases at J, leaving 7 bases unmatched. Germline lookup yields CDR1 SGHDT and CDR2 YYEEEE. DNA of the CDR3: TGTGCCAGCAGCTCACAGACTAGCGGGAGGTTTTACGAGCAGTACTTC. Its translation: CASSSQTSGRFYEQYF.

This sequence joins TRBV5-1 and TRBJ1-4; weak D call: TRBD1 (5 bases). This CDR3 comprises 13 residues. Germline values: CDR1 SGHRS, CDR2 YFSETQ. Trimming removed 4 bases at V and 7 bases at J, with 11 bases between. The CDR3: CASSPPGGEKLFF. The CDR3 DNA follows: TGCGCCAGCAGCCCGCCCGGGGGTGAAAAACTGTTTTTT.

This clone has more than one count but fewer than ten. J is TRBJ2-7 and V is TRBV6-5; 10 nucleotides line up with TRBD1. The CDR3 is made up of 15 amino acids. Germline V gene data show CDR1 as MNHEY and CDR2 as SVGAGI. Trimming cost V 6 bases and J 2 bases; bases outside gene matches: 7. CDR3 in DNA: TGTGCCAGCAGGCAATCCGGGACAGGGGCCTACGAGCAGTACTTC. Translation: CASRQSGTGAYEQYF.

The chain employs TRBV5-1 and TRBJ2-5, with a weak D call TRBD2 (6 bases). Trimming took off 4 bases at V and 5 bases at J, with 30 bases between the two ends. This CDR3 comprises 19 residues. Germline V gene data show CDR1 as SGHRS and CDR2 as YFSETQ. The CDR3 spells CASSLGPWRGMGGGETQYF. CDR3 nucleotide sequence: TGCGCCAGCAGCCTGGGGCCCTGGCGGGGCATGGGAGGAGGGGAGACCCAGTACTTC.

This rearrangement joins TRBV30 to TRBJ2-3; 12 bases agree with TRBD1. The CDR3 is made up of 14 amino acids. V lost 5 bases and J lost 8; bases outside the gene matches: 8. Germline V gene sequence: CDR1 GTSNPN, CDR2 SVGIG (reference sequence). The CDR3 DNA follows: TGTGCCTGGGTGGGACAGGGGGCGGGTGGTACGCAGTATTTT. Translated, it gives CAWVGQGAGGTQYF.

The table lists this clone with a count of one. This rearrangement joins TRBV30 to TRBJ2-1; a possible D gene is TRBD2 (5 bases). CDR1 is GTSNPN, CDR2 SVGIG, per germline (reference sequence). The CDR3 covers 13 residues. Trimming cost V 0 bases and J 9 bases, with 12 bases left between them. CDR3 nucleotide sequence: TGTGCCTGGAGTGTACGATCTAGCTTTGAGCAGTTCTTC. It specifies CAWSVRSSFEQFF.